This T cell receptor beta chain was sequenced during a study of cytomegalovirus exposure and HLA in healthy donors. Regarding the study as a whole: Presence/absence analyses rested on an assumption that sequencing depth was roughly uniform across donors. An ancestry cluster, one associated with Asian ancestry, reportedly showed fewer N-insertions than the roughly 670-donor mean in a later analysis.

It was with 60 Vbeta and 13 Jbeta primers that the PCR ran. Using immunoSEQ multiplex PCR, the repertoire was profiled, and TCRdb retains in-frame clones only, with some absent. The sample holds under 130,000 clones, 74% seen once. Germline V lookup: CDR1 SGDLS, CDR2 YYNGEE. CDR3 length equals 16 residues. V was pared by 0 bases and J by 2 bases, with 13 bases between. Worth noting for this clone: Its antigen is not identified.

This chain joins TRBV9 and TRBJ2-3, with a possible D match to TRBD2 (7 bases). The origin of this receptor is a man aged 50 to 59 in good health and CMV-seropositive. Sequenced material: PBMCs. In DNA, the CDR3 is TGTGCCAGCAGCGTAGGCGGGGGCGGCTACACAGATACGCAGTATTTT. Its protein is CASSVGGGGYTDTQYF.